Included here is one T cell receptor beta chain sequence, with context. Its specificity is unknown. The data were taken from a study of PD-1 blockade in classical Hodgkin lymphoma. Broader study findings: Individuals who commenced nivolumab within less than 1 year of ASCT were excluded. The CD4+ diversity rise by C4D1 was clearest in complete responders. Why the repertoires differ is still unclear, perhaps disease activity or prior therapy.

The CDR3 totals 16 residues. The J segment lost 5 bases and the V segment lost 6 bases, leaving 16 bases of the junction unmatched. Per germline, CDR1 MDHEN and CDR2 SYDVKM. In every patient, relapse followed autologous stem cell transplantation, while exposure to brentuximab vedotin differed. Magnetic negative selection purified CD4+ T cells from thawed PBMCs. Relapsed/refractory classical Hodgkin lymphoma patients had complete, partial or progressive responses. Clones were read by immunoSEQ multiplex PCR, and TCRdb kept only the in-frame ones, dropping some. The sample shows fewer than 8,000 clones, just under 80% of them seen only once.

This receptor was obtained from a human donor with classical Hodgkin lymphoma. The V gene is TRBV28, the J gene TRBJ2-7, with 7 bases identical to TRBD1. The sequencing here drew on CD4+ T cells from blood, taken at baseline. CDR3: CASSTRDRVFGDEQYV. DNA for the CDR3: TGTGCCAGCAGCACCCGGGACAGAGTATTCGGTGACGAGCAGTACGTC.